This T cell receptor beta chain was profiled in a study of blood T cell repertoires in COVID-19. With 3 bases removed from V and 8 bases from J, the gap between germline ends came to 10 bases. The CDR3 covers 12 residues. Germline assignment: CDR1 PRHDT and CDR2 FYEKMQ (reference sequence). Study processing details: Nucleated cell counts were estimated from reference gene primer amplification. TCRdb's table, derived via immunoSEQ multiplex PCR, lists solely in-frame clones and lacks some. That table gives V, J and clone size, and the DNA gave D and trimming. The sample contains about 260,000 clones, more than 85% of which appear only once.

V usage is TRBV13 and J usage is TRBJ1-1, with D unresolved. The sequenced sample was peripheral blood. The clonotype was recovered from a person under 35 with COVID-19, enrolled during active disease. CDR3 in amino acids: CASSFRRVEAFF. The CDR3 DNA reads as TGTGCCAGCAGCTTCAGGAGGGTGGAAGCTTTCTTT.